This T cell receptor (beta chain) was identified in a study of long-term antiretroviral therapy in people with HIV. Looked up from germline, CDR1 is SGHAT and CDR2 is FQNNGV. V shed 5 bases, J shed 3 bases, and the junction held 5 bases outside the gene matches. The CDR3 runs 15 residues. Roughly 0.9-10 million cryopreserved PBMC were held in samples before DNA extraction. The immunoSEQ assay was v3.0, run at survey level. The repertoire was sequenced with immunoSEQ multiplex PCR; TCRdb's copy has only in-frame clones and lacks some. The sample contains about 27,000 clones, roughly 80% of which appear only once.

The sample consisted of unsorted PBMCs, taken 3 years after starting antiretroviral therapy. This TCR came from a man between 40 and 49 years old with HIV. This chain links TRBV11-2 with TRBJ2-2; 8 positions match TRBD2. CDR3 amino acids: CASSITSGHTGELFF. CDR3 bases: TGTGCCAGCAGCATCACTAGCGGACACACCGGGGAGCTGTTTTTT.